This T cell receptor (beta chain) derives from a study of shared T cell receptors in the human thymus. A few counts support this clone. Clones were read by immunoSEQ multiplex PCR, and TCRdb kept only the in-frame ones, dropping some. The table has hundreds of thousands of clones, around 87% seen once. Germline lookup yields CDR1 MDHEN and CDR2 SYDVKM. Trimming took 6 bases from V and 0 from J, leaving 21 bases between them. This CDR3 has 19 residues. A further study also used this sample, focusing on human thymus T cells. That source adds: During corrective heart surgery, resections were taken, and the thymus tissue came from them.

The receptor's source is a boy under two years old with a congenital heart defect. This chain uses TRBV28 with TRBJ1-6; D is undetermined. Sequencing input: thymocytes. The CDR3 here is CASSYEQQFESSYNSPLHF. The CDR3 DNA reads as TGTGCCAGCAGCTATGAACAGCAATTTGAGAGCTCCTATAATTCACCCCTCCACTTT.